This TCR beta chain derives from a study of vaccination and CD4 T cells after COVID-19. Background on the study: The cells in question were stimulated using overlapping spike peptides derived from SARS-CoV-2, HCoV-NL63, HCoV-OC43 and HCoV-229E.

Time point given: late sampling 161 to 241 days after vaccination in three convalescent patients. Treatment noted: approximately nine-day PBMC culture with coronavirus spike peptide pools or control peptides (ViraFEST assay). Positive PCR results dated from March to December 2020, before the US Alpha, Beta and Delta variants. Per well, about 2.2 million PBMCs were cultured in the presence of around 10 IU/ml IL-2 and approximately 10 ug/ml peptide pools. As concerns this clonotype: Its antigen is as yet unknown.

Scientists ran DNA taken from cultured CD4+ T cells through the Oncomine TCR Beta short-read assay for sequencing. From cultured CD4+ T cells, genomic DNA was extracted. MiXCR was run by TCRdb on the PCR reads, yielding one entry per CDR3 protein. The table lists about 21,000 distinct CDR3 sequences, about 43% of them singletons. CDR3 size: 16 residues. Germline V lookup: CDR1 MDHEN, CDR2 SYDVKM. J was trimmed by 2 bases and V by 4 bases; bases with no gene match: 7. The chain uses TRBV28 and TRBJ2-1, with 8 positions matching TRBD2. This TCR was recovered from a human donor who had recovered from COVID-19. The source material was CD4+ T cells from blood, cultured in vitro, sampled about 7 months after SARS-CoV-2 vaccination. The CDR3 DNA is TGTGCCAGCAGTTCTAGAGCGGGAGAAGCCTACAATGAGCAGTTCTTC. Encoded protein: CASSSRAGEAYNEQFF.